The sequence of this T cell receptor (beta chain) was determined in a study of cytomegalovirus exposure and HLA in healthy donors. Whole-study findings and limits: Specificity of three CMV-associated chains for CMV antigens was verified in vitro. Owing to their indistinguishability, certain V segments, notably TRBV6-2 and TRBV6-3, were excluded. Diagnosis of cytomegalovirus status made by the classifier reportedly showed high specificity and sensitivity.

The CDR3 contains 14 residues. Germline assignment: CDR1 SGHRS and CDR2 YFSETQ. Unmatched junction bases numbered 8, after V lost 4 bases and J lost 5 bases. About this clone itself: Its antigen is currently unknown.

In the PCR, 60 Vbeta and 13 Jbeta primers were used. Profiling relied on immunoSEQ multiplex PCR, and the TCRdb table lists in-frame clones only, not all of them. Of 100,000 to 130,000 clones listed, 81% are singletons. This clonotype was obtained from a man in his thirties or forties in good health and CMV-seronegative. This chain connects TRBV5-1 to TRBJ2-7; 8 bases map to TRBD1. The source material was PBMCs. The CDR3 DNA reads TGCGCCAGCAGCCCCGGACAGGGCCCAAACGAGCAGTACTTC. The encoded protein is CASSPGQGPNEQYF.